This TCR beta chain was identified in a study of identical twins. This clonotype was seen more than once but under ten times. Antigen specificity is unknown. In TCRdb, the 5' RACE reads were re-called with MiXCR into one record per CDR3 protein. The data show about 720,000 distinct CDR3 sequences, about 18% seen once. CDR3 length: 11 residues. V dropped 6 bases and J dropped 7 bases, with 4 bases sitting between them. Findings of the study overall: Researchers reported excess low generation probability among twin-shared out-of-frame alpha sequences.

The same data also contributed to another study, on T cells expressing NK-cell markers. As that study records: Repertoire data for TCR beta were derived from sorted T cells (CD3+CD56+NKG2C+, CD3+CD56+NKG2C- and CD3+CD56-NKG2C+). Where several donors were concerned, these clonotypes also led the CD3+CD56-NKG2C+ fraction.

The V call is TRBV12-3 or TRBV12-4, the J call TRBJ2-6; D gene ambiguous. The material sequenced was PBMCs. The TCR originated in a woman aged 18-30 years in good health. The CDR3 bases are TGTGCCAGCAGGGAAGCCAACGTCCTGACTTTC. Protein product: CASREANVLTF.